This T cell receptor beta chain was documented in a study of T-cell memory formation after mild COVID-19. Study at large: Clusters were largely donor specific. Regarding the study as a whole: Later expanders leaned toward CD4+, whereas clones contracting from day 15 to 85 were balanced CD4/CD8. Second-wave clones peaking on day 37 lacked confirmed SARS-CoV-2 specificity.

This CDR3 has 16 residues. Germline CDR1 reads SGHRS; CDR2 reads YFSETQ. Trimming removed 2 bases from V and 2 bases from J; junction bases left unmatched: 4. This clonotype appeared a few times. Its target is unknown. A 5'RACE reaction primed in the constant segment made cDNA libraries of TCR alpha and TCR beta, and these carried sample barcodes and UMIs. Using its own MiXCR run on the 5' RACE reads, TCRdb lists one record per CDR3 protein. The table includes a few hundred thousand distinct CDR3 sequences, roughly 14% detected once. The sequence was collected from a man aged 18 to 30 who had mild COVID-19 (a few samples of this study predate the infection). Cell type and time point are not known. Source material: PBMCs or a T cell subset sorted from them (not recorded which). The genes are TRBV5-1 and TRBJ2-2; 9 bases match TRBD1. The CDR3 DNA is TGCGCCAGCAGCTTTTTGGGACAGGGTAACACCGGGGAGCTGTTTTTT. Amino acids: CASSFLGQGNTGELFF.